The 4 T cell receptor beta chains presented below share a single source sample, sequenced in a study of human T cells and chemical hapten exposure. Unfractionated whole blood yielded total RNA. One entry per CDR3 protein results from TCRdb running MiXCR on the 5' RACE reads. The sample holds about 81,000 distinct CDR3 sequences, more than 7.5% seen once. These TCRs come from a male donor in good health.

The chain joins TRBV20-1 to TRBJ2-3, with 10 bases lining up with TRBD2. Germline V gene lookup returns CDR1 DFQATT and CDR2 SNEGSKA (reference sequence). Trimming cost V 2 bases and J 3 bases; bases outside gene matches: 8. This CDR3 comprises 16 residues. CDR3: CSARNPMGLATDTQYF. The CDR3 coding sequence is TGCAGTGCTAGAAATCCCATGGGACTAGCGACAGATACGCAGTATTTT.

Ten or more counts support this clonotype. The CDR3 DNA follows: TGTGCCAGCAGTGAAGATCTAGCGGGAGGTTACAATGAGCAGTTCTTC. Translation gives CASSEDLAGGYNEQFF. This chain uses TRBV25-1 with TRBJ2-1, with 11 bases fitting TRBD2. The germline gives CDR1 MGHDK, CDR2 SYGVNS. Germline trimming cut 2 bases from V and 4 bases from J; bases unmatched to any gene: 4. The CDR3 has 16 residues.

This clonotype was seen a handful of times. J is TRBJ2-7 and V is TRBV7-9, with TRBD2 identical over 10 bases. Germline values: CDR1 SEHNR, CDR2 FQNEAQ (reference sequence). The CDR3 is 17 residues long. Losses at the gene ends were 4 bases for V and 6 bases for J; bases not matched to a gene: 15. CDR3 nucleotide sequence: TGTGCCAGCAGCTCCTCCGGGACTAGCGAGTCGGCACCCGAGCAGTACTTC. Amino acid sequence: CASSSSGTSESAPEQYF.

The J gene is TRBJ1-2, the V gene TRBV27; weak D call: TRBD1 (6 bases). This CDR3 region has 15 residues. In germline, CDR1 is MNHEY, CDR2 SMNVEV (reference sequence). The germline V and J ends were trimmed by 5 bases and 4 bases, with 17 bases remaining between them. CDR3: CASSAAWGAPYGYTF. Here the CDR3 DNA reads TGTGCCAGCAGTGCTGCCTGGGGGGCCCCCTATGGCTACACCTTC.